Each of the 14 T cell receptor beta chains below was sequenced from the same sample in a study of T-cell memory formation after mild COVID-19. TCRdb analysed the 5' RACE reads with MiXCR anew, one entry per CDR3 protein. The data contain a few hundred thousand distinct CDR3 sequences, roughly 15% of them singletons. The sequenced sample was PBMCs or a T cell subset sorted from them (not recorded which). These receptors were collected from a young man who had mild COVID-19 (a few samples of this study predate the infection). Cell type and time point are not known.

The rearrangement joins TRBV7-6 to TRBJ2-7, with TRBD1 matching over 7 bases. This CDR3 is 14 amino acids long. Germline values: CDR1 SGHVS, CDR2 FNYEAQ. J was trimmed by 0 bases and V by 2 bases; bases with no gene match: 1. The chain's CDR3 is CASSLTGVSYEQYF. CDR3 in DNA: TGTGCCAGCAGCTTAACAGGGGTCTCCTACGAGCAGTACTTC. The whole variable domain, remainder taken from reference TRBV7-6 and TRBJ2-7, is GAGVSQSPRYKVTKRGQDVALRCDPISGHVSLYWYRQALGQGPEFLTYFNYEAQQDKSGLPNDRFSAERPEGSISTLTIQRTEQRDSAMYRCASSLTGVSYEQYFGPGTRLTVT.

This clonotype was seen only a few times. This chain connects TRBV12-3 or TRBV12-4 to TRBJ2-7; 8 nucleotides align to TRBD2. The V and J ends lost 3 bases and 5 bases, in that order; junction bases with no gene match: 15. The CDR3 runs to 17 residues. CDR3 residues: CASSFGGVAGTFDEQYF. In nucleotides, the CDR3 is TGTGCCAGCAGTTTTGGAGGGGTAGCGGGGACGTTTGACGAGCAGTACTTC.

This clonotype turned up a few times. The chain recombines TRBV7-2 with TRBJ2-7, with TRBD1 matching 10 bases. Trimming took 5 bases from V and 6 from J; bases not matched to a gene: 7. This CDR3 is 14 amino acids long. CDR1 and CDR2 from the germline V gene are SGHTA and FQGNSA. The CDR3 spells CASSKRTGGVEQYV. The CDR3 DNA reads as TGTGCCAGCAGCAAAAGGACAGGGGGAGTCGAGCAGTACGTC.

This clonotype was seen only a few times. The chain recombines TRBV7-9 with TRBJ2-7; TRBD2 matches at 15 bases. The CDR3 runs 15 residues. V shed 5 bases and J 6 bases; nucleotides not matched to a gene: 5. CDR1 is SEHNR, CDR2 FQNEAQ, per germline (reference sequence). The CDR3 DNA follows: TGTGCCAGCAGCGGACTAGCGGGGGGGCAAGGCGAGCAGTACGTC. It encodes CASSGLAGGQGEQYV.

The V and J genes are TRBV20-1 and TRBJ1-4; no clear D gene. CDR1 is DFQATT and CDR2 is SNEGSKA in the germline V gene (reference sequence). V was trimmed by 4 bases and J by 3 bases, leaving 3 bases between them. The CDR3 covers 11 residues. The CDR3 loop reads CSATSNEKLFF. The DNA of the CDR3 is TGCAGTGCTACGTCTAATGAAAAACTGTTTTTT.

The rearrangement uses TRBV15 and TRBJ2-3; the D gene is possibly TRBD2 (5 bases). Germline CDR1 is LNHNV and CDR2 is YYDKDF (reference sequence). The germline V and J ends were trimmed by 5 bases and 5 bases, with 11 bases remaining between them. The length of the CDR3 is 13 residues. The CDR3 spells CATSVQRVDTQYF. CDR3 DNA sequence: TGTGCCACCAGCGTGCAGAGGGTAGATACGCAGTATTTT.

The chain couples TRBV12-3 or TRBV12-4 to TRBJ1-1; a weak D match, TRBD1 (5 bases). This CDR3 comprises 13 residues. The V end was cut by 8 bases, the J end by 6 bases, with 16 bases between. DNA for the CDR3: TGTGCCAGCCTCCGTGGGGGTCTCGCTGAAGCTTTCTTT. It codes for CASLRGGLAEAFF.

This chain connects TRBV20-1 to TRBJ1-3, with D possibly matching TRBD1 (5 bases). CDR3 size: 13 residues. Germline CDR1 reads DFQATT; CDR2 reads SNEGSKA (reference sequence). CDR3 DNA sequence: TGCGCGGGGCGGGAAGGGCCTGGAAACACCATATATTTT. The encoded protein is CAGREGPGNTIYF.

Only a few counts were recorded for this clonotype. V usage is TRBV7-9 and J usage is TRBJ2-3, with a weak D call TRBD1 (6 bases). V lost 5 bases and J 3 bases, leaving 18 bases between the germline ends. Germline lookup yields CDR1 SEHNR and CDR2 FQNEAQ (reference sequence). The CDR3 contains 16 residues. CDR3 protein: CASSHSRDRWTDTQYF. CDR3 nucleotides: TGTGCCAGCAGCCACAGCCGCGACAGGTGGACAGATACGCAGTATTTT.

A few counts support this clonotype. The chain couples TRBV20-1 to TRBJ2-1, with D uncertain. CDR1 is DFQATT and CDR2 is SNEGSKA in the germline V gene (reference sequence). The CDR3 covers 14 residues. With 1 base removed from V and 4 bases from J, the gap between germline ends came to 11 bases. In DNA, the CDR3 is TGCAGTGCTAGAGCTCCCAGAGGATACAATGAGCAGTTCTTC. It codes for CSARAPRGYNEQFF.

This clonotype turned up a few times. V usage is TRBV7-2 and J usage is TRBJ1-5, with 9 positions matching TRBD1. V lost 0 bases and J lost 3; bases outside the gene matches: 9. This CDR3 region has 18 residues. The germline V gene encodes CDR1 SGHTA and CDR2 FQGNSA. DNA for the CDR3: TGTGCCAGCAGCTTAGCACCTTGGGACAGGGACTTCAATCAGCCCCAGCATTTT. The encoded protein is CASSLAPWDRDFNQPQHF.

The V call is TRBV7-9, the J call TRBJ2-3; D perhaps matches TRBD1 (6 bases). CDR1 and CDR2 (germline): SEHNR, FQNEAQ (reference sequence). This CDR3 has 16 residues. V was cut by 0 bases and J by 4 bases, with 14 bases left in between. This CDR3 reads CASSLAYGTGPDTQYF. Written as DNA, the CDR3 is TGTGCCAGCAGCTTAGCGTACGGAACAGGGCCAGATACGCAGTATTTT. The full variable domain, completed using reference TRBV7-9 and TRBJ2-3, is DTGVSQNPRHKITKRGQNVTFRCDPISEHNRLYWYRQTLGQGPEFLTYFQNEAQLEKSRLLSDRFSAERPKGSFSTLEIQRTEQGDSAMYLCASSLAYGTGPDTQYFGPGTRLTVL.

The J gene is TRBJ1-2, the V gene TRBV20-1, with D possibly being TRBD1 (6 bases). The V gene's germline CDR1 is DFQATT and CDR2 SNEGSKA (reference sequence). Between the trimmed V and J ends, which lost 3 bases and 8 bases, there was a span of 16 bases. The length of the CDR3 is 13 residues. CDR3 DNA: TGCAGTGCTAGCCACAGGGACATTCGGGGCTACACCTTC. As protein: CSASHRDIRGYTF.

The chain recombines TRBV11-1 with TRBJ2-3; a weak D match, TRBD1 (6 bases). Germline CDR1 is SGHAT and CDR2 is FQDESV (reference sequence). The CDR3 is made up of 13 amino acids. The V end lost 4 bases, the J end lost 5 bases, and 10 bases lay between the germline ends. CDR3 residues: CASSYAGEDTQYF. For the CDR3, the DNA is TGTGCCAGCAGCTATGCAGGGGAAGATACGCAGTATTTT.